These T cell receptor beta chains were read from a single sample in a study of type 1 regulatory T cells. TCRdb called the reads again in MiXCR, with one record for every CDR3 protein. The table has tens of thousands of distinct CDR3 sequences, approximately 50% seen once. Their specific antigens are unknown. Source material: cultured non-Tr1 T cells, either the whole culture or a sorted T cell fraction (not recorded which). The source is a human donor in good health. Each CDR3 is given without its conserved first and last residue.

length,J,V,CDR3
13,TRBJ2-7,TRBV10-3,AISEPDRTTYEQY
15,TRBJ1-5,TRBV6-5,ASSPEGFFRKNQPQH
13,TRBJ2-1,TRBV7-9,ASSYGQGEDNEQF
13,TRBJ1-6,TRBV6-5,ASSYSTGGGSPLH
12,TRBJ1-6,TRBV20-1,SARSGFYNSPLH
14,TRBJ2-1,TRBV11-2,ASSLGAGVRIHEQF
11,TRBJ1-1,TRBV12-3/TRBV12-4,ASILDLGAEAF
15,TRBJ2-3,TRBV7-9,ASSFPAGAGSTDTQY
15,TRBJ2-3,TRBV20-1,SATAGLSTPRTDTQY
11,TRBJ2-1,TRBV7-8,ACSSRVYNEQF
15,TRBJ2-5,TRBV4-3,ASSQDPRGSLRETQY
14,TRBJ2-7,TRBV20-1,SSPLRSKGKNYEQY
13,TRBJ1-1,TRBV20-1,SARARDRRNTEAF
10,TRBJ2-7,TRBV11-3,ASRRASGEQY
13,TRBJ2-1,TRBV10-3,AISAGTSGANEQF
12,TRBJ2-5,TRBV19,ASSIGASQETQY
9,TRBJ1-1,TRBV27,ASIGYTEAF
13,TRBJ1-2,TRBV18,ASSPAAGGGYGYT
13,TRBJ2-6,TRBV12-3/TRBV12-4,ASSYGGGGANVLT
13,TRBJ2-1,TRBV4-3,ASSLRPSGNNEQF
13,TRBJ1-2,TRBV12-3/TRBV12-4,ASSPRQGAGYGYT
12,TRBJ1-1,TRBV20-1,SADRDKRGTEAF